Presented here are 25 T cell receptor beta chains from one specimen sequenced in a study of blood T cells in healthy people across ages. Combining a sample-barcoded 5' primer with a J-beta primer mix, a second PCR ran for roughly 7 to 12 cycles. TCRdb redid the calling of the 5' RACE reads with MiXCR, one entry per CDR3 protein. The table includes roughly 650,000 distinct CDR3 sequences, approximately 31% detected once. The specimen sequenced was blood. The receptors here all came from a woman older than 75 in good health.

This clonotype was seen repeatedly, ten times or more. This CDR3 reads CASSVEALGGQETQYF. Written as DNA, the CDR3 is TGTGCCAGCAGCGTAGAGGCCCTGGGGGGACAAGAGACCCAGTACTTC. The chain carries TRBV9 and TRBJ2-5; the D gene is possibly TRBD2 (6 bases). The V end was cut by 0 bases, the J end by 2 bases, with 14 bases between. This CDR3 is built from 16 residues. Germline V gene lookup returns CDR1 SGDLS and CDR2 YYNGEE. Combining the CDR3 with reference TRBV9 and TRBJ2-5 gives the whole variable domain DSGVTQTPKHLITATGQRVTLRCSPRSGDLSVYWYQQSLDQGLQFLIQYYNGEERAKGNILERFSAQQFPDLHSELNLSSLELGDSALYFCASSVEALGGQETQYFGPGTRLLVL.

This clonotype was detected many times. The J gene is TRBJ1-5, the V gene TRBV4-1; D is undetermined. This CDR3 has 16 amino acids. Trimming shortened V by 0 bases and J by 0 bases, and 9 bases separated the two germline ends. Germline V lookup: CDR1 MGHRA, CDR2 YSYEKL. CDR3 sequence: CASSQDVDYSNQPQHF. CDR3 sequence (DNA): TGCGCCAGCAGCCAAGATGTGGATTATAGCAATCAGCCCCAGCATTTT.

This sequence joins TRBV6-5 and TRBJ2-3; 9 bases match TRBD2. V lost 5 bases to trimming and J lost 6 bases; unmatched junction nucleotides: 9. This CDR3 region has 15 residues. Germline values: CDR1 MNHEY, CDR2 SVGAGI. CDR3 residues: CASSTGLASTDTQYF. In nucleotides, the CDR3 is TGTGCCAGCAGTACCGGACTAGCGTCTACGGATACGCAGTATTTT.

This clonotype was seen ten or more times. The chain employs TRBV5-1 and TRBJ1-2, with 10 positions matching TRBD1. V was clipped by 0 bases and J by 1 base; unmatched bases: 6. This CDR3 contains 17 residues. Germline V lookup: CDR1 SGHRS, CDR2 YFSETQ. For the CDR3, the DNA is TGCGCCAGCAGCTTGGAAATTGGACAGGGGGTTAACTATGGCTACACCTTC. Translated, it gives CASSLEIGQGVNYGYTF.

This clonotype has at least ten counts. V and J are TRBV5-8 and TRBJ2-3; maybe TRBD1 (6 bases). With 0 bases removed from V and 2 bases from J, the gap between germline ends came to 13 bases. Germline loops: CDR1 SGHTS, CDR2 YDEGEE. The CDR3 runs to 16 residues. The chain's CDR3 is CASSLDLAGATDTQYF. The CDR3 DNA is TGTGCCAGCAGCTTGGATTTGGCAGGGGCCACAGATACGCAGTATTTT.

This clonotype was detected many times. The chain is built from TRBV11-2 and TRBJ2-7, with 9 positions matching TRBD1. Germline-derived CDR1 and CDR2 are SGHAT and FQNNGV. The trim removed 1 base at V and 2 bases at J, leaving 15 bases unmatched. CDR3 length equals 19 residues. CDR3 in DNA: TGTGCCAGCAGCTTAGGAATCGGGACAGGGTCGGGGAGGGCCTACGAGCAGTACTTC. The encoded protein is CASSLGIGTGSGRAYEQYF. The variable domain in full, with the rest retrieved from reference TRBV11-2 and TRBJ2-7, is EAGVAQSPRYKIIEKRQSVAFWCNPISGHATLYWYQQILGQGPKLLIQFQNNGVVDDSQLPKDRFSAERLKGVDSTLKIQPAKLEDSAVYLCASSLGIGTGSGRAYEQYFGPGTRLTVT.

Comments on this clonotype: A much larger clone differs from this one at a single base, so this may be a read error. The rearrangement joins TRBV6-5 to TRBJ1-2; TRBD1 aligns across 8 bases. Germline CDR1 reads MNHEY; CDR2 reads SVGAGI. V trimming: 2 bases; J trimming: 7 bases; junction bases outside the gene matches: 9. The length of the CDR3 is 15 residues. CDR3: CASSYALQGDCGYTF. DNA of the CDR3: TGTGCCAGCAGTTACGCTTTACAGGGGGACTGTGGCTACACCTTC.

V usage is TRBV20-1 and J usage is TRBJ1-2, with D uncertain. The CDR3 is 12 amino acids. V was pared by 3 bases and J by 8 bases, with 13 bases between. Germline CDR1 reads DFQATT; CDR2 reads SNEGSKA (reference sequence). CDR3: CSARDRRRGYTF. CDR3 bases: TGCAGTGCTAGGGATCGGAGGCGAGGCTACACCTTC.

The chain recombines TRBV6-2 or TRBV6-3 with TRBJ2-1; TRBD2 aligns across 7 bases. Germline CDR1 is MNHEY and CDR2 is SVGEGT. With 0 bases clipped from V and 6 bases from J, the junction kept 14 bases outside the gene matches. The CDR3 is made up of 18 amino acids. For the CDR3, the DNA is TGTGCCAGCAGTTACTCAGCCCGGGGGGTGCAATCGGGCAATGAGCAGTTCTTC. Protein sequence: CASSYSARGVQSGNEQFF.

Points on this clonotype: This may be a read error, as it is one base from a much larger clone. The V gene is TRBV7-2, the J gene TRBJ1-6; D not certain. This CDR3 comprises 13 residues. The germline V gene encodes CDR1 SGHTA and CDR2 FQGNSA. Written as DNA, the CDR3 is TGTGCCTGCAGCTTAGGAATTAATTCACCCCTCCACTTT. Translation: CACSLGINSPLHF.

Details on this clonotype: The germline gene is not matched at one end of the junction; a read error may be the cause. The CDR3 loop reads CASSSSSCGERSNKQFF. For the CDR3, the DNA is TGTGCCAGCAGCTCTAGTAGTTGCGGGGAGAGGAGCAATAAGCAGTTCTTC. The genes are TRBV7-6 and TRBJ2-1; D may be TRBD2 (6 bases). The CDR3 is 17 amino acids. Per germline, CDR1 SGHVS and CDR2 FNYEAQ.

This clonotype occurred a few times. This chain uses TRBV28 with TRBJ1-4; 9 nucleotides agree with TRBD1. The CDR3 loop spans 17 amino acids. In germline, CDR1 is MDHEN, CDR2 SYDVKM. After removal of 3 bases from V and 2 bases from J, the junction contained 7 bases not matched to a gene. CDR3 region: CASSFYRTGATNEKLFF. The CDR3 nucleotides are TGTGCCAGCAGTTTCTATCGGACAGGGGCGACTAATGAAAAACTGTTTTTT.

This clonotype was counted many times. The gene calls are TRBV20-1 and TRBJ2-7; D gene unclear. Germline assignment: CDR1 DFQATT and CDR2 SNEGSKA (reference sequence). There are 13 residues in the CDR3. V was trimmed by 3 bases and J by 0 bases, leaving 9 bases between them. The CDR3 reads CSASTGYSYEQYF. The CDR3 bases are TGCAGTGCTAGTACCGGTTACTCCTACGAGCAGTACTTC.

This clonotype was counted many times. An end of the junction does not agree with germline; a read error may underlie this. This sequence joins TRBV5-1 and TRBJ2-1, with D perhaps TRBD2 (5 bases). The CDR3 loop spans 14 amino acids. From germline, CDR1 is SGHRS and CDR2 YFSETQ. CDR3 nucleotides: TGTGCCAGCAGCTCTGGGAGCTCCTACAATGAGCAGTTCTTC. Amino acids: CASSSGSSYNEQFF.

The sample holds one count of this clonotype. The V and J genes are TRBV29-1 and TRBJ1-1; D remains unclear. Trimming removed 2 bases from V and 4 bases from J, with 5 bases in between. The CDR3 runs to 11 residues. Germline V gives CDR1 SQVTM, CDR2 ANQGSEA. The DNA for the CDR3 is TGCAGCGTTGAATGGGGCACTGAAGCTTTCTTT. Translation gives CSVEWGTEAFF. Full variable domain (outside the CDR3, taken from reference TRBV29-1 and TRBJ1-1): SAVISQKPSRDICQRGTSLTIQCQVDSQVTMMFWYRQQPGQSLTLIATANQGSEATYESGFVIDKFPISRPNLTFSTLTVSNMSPEDSSIYLCSVEWGTEAFFGQGTRLTVV.

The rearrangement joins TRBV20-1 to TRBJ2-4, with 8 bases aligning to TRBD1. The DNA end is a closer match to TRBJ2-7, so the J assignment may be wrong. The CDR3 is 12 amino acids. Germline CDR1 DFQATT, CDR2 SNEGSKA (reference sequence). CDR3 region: CSAGTGTNEQYF. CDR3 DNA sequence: TGCAGTGCCGGGACAGGCACAAACGAGCAGTACTTC.

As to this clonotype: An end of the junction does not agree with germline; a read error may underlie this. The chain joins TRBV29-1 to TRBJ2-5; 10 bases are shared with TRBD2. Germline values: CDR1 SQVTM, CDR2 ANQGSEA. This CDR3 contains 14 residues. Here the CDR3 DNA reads TGCAGCGTTGAGGCTAGCGGGGGCCCCAGGAAGCAGTATTTC. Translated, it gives CSVEASGGPRKQYF.

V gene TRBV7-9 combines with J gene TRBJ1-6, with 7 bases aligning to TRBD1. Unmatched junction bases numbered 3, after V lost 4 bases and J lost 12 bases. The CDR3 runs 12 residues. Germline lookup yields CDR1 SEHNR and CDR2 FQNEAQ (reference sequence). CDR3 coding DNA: TGTGCCAGCAGCTGGGACAGTGAACCCCTCCACTTT. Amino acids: CASSWDSEPLHF.

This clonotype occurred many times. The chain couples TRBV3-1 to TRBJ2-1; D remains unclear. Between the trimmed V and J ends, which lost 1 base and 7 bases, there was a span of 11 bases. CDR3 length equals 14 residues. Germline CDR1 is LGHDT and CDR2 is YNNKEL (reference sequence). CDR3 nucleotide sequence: TGTGCCAGCAGCCAAGCTTTGGTGGGTAATGAGCAGTTCTTC. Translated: CASSQALVGNEQFF.

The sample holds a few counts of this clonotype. This CDR3 is CASSLGVRKAQYF. The CDR3 DNA follows: TGTGCCAGCAGCTTAGGCGTCAGGAAGGCCCAGTACTTC. This chain links TRBV7-6 with TRBJ2-5; D gene ambiguous. The V and J ends lost 1 base and 9 bases respectively, with 12 bases between them. This CDR3 is built from 13 residues. Germline V CDR1 and CDR2: SGHVS, FNYEAQ.

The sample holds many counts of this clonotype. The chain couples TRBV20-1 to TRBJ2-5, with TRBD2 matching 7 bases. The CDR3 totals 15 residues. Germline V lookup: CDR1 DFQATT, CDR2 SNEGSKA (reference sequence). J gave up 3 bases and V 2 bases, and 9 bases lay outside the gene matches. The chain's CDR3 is CSARRDAGVKETQYF. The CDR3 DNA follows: TGCAGTGCTAGACGGGACGCGGGGGTAAAAGAGACCCAGTACTTC.

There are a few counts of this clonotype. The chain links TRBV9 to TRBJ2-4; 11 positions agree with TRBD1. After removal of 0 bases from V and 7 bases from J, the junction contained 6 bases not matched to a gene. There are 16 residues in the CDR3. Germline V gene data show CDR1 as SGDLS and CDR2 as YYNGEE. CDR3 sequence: CASSVGGQGGPNIQYF. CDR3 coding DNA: TGTGCCAGCAGCGTAGGGGGACAGGGGGGCCCGAACATTCAGTACTTC.

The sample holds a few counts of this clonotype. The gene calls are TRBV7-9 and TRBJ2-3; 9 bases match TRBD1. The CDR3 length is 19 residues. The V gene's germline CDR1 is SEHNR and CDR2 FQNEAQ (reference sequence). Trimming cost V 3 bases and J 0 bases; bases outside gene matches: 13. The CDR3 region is CASSLGQGSLYTSTDTQYF. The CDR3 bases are TGTGCCAGCAGCTTGGGACAGGGATCCCTCTATACTAGCACAGATACGCAGTATTTT.

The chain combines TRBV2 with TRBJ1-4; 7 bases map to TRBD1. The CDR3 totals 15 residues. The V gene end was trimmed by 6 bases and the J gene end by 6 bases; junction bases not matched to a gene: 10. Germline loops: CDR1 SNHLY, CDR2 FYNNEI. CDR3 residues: CASRVNRGGYEKLFF. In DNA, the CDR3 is TGTGCCAGCAGAGTAAACAGGGGAGGGTATGAAAAACTGTTTTTT.

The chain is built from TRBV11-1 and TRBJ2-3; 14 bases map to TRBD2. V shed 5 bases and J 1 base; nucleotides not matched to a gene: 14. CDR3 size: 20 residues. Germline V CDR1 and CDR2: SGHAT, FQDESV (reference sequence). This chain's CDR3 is CASSTARLGLAGGRTDTQYF. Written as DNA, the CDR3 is TGTGCCAGCAGCACCGCCCGCCTCGGACTAGCGGGGGGACGCACAGATACGCAGTATTTT.